The TCR beta chain described here comes from a study of cytomegalovirus exposure and HLA in healthy donors. The CDR3 loop spans 14 amino acids. Trimming took off 4 bases at V and 3 bases at J, with 13 bases between the two ends. Germline CDR1 reads SGHNT; CDR2 reads YYREEE (reference sequence). Overall study results and limits: Being productive about 87% or about 30% of the time was typical of most TCR beta V segments in an earlier analysis. A later analysis reportedly identified an Asian-associated ancestry cluster as carrying fewer N-insertions than the 666-donor mean. In a later analysis, compared with equally common non-associated chains, HLA-associated beta chains were more expanded.

PCR employed 60 Vbeta and 13 Jbeta primers. Libraries were prepared by immunoSEQ multiplex PCR; TCRdb keeps only in-frame clonotypes and omits some of them. The repertoire holds 100,000 to 150,000 clones, with about 86% as singletons. Worth noting for this clone: Its specificity is not known.

The TCR sequence derives from a man aged 18 to 29 in good health and CMV-seronegative. The chain has TRBV5-4 and TRBJ1-1, with D tentatively TRBD1 (6 bases). Sequencing used PBMCs. For the CDR3, the DNA is TGTGCCAGCAGCCGAGAGGGGGGGGACACTGAAGCTTTCTTT. This encodes CASSREGGDTEAFF.